Sequencing of this T cell receptor (beta chain) was carried out in a study of Graves' ophthalmopathy and Graves' hyperthyroidism. The authors isolated PBMCs from around 10 ml of fresh peripheral blood. Germline assignment: CDR1 MNHNS and CDR2 SASEGT. CDR3 length: 14 residues. V was cut by 6 bases and J by 0 bases, with 12 bases left in between. TCR beta CDR3 regions were amplified from RNA transcripts. Following a first-round RT-PCR that used HTBI primers, a second-round multiplex PCR was carried out. TCRdb redid the calling of the multiplex PCR reads with MiXCR, one entry per CDR3 protein. This table has just over 400,000 distinct CDR3 sequences, under 25% appearing once.

The chain recombines TRBV6-1 with TRBJ2-7; unclear D gene. The sequence was collected from a young woman with stable Graves' hyperthyroidism. Sequencing was done on a sample of peripheral blood. The DNA for the CDR3 is TGTGCCAGCAGGTCCGGTCCGAGCTCCTACGAGCAGTACTTC. Protein sequence: CASRSGPSSYEQYF.